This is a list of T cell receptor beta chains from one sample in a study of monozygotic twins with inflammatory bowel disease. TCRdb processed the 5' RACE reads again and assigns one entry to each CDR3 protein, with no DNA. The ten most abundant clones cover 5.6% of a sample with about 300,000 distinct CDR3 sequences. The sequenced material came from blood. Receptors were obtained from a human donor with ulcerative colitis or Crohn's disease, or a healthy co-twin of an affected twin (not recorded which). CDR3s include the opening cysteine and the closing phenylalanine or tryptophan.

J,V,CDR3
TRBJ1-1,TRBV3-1,CASSQGGSSEAFF
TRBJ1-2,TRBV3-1,CASSQEYRGGYTF
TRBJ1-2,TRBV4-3,CASSQVNPGGGPYGYTF
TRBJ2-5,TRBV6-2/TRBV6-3,CASSYSIRFGGEETQYF
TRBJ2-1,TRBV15,CATSRDVGSYNEQSF
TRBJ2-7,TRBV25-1,CASSEYGSGSYEQYF
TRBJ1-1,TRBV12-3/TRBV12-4,CASSHRGNTEAFF
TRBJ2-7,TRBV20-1,CSGWASGPLSSYEQYF
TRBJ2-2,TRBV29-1,CSVEPPGSGELFF
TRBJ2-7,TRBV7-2,CASSLVGTRGEQYF
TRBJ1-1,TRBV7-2,CASRRTVPQHAEAFF
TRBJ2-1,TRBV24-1,CATSSTSGGSNEQFF
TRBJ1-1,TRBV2,CASPLLDRNTEAFF
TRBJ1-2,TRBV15,CATSRDVGVDGYTF
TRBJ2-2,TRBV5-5,CASLSTARNTGELLF
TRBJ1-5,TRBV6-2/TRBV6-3,CASSSHRTDSNQPQHF
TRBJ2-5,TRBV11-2,CASRRPFGGTGGMVETQYF
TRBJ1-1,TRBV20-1,CSANGYRVHTEAFF
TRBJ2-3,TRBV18,CASSSSRDRGLSDTQYF
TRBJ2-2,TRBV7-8,CASSVQGGIAGELFF